The text below deals with one TCR beta chain. Its antigen is undetermined. The data were taken from a study of siplizumab effects on memory and regulatory T cells. General study findings and limits: The alloreactive clones that mapped to unstimulated subsets made up only a minor fraction. Siplizumab, the agent tested, significantly reduced alloreactive sequences traceable to unstimulated CD4+ memory cells.

Per-sample assaying covered about 10^5 TCR templates. Here immunoSEQ multiplex PCR was the method, and the copy in TCRdb shows in-frame clones only, minus some. The sample lists more than 70,000 clones, 95% occurring once. The CDR3 spans 16 residues. The germline V gene encodes CDR1 SGHVS and CDR2 FNYEAQ. With 5 bases removed from V and 4 bases from J, the gap between germline ends came to 21 bases. The V and J genes are TRBV7-6 and TRBJ2-7; tentatively, D is TRBD2 (7 bases). The receptor was derived from a human donor in good health. Source material: CD8+ T cells sorted from blood. The CDR3 reads CASSPLLGGRGYEQYF. CDR3 in DNA: TGTGCCAGCAGCCCCCTGTTAGGGGGGAGGGGGTACGAGCAGTACTTC.